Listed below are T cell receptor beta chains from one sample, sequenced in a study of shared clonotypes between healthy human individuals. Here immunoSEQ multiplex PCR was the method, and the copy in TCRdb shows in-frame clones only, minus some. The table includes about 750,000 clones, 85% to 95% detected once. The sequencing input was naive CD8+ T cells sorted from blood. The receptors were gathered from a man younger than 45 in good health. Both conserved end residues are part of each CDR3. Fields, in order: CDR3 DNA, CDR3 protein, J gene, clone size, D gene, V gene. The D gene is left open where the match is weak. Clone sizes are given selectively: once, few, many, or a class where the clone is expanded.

DNA: TGTGCCAGCAGTTCGGGGGGCTTTGGTGAGCAGTTCTTC; CDR3: CASSSGGFGEQFF; J: TRBJ2-1; size: NA; D: NA; V: TRBV11-2
DNA: TGTGCCTGGAGCGCAAGGACAGGGGGCTTACGATTTTACGAGCAGTACTTC; CDR3: CAWSARTGGLRFYEQYF; J: TRBJ2-7; size: NA; D: TRBD1; V: TRBV30
DNA: TGTGCCAGCAGGTTACTCCAGGGTGGAGGGACTAATGAAAAACTGTTTTTT; CDR3: CASRLLQGGGTNEKLFF; J: TRBJ1-4; size: NA; D: NA; V: TRBV27
DNA: TGCGCCAGCCGCGCGGGGAATGAGCAGTTCTTC; CDR3: CASRAGNEQFF; J: TRBJ2-1; size: once; D: NA; V: TRBV4-1
DNA: TGTGCCAGCAGCTTAGAAAGACAGGTTCGCGAGACCCAGTACTTC; CDR3: CASSLERQVRETQYF; J: TRBJ2-5; size: NA; D: NA; V: TRBV7-8
DNA: TGCGCCAGCAGCCAGGGACAGGGGGCAGGCGAGCAGTACTTC; CDR3: CASSQGQGAGEQYF; J: TRBJ2-7; size: NA; D: TRBD1; V: TRBV4-1
DNA: TGCGCCAGCAGCCAGGATACCGGGACTAGCGGGAGAGAGACCCAGTACTTC; CDR3: CASSQDTGTSGRETQYF; J: TRBJ2-5; size: NA; D: TRBD2; V: TRBV4-1
DNA: TGTGCCACCAGCAGAGACGGCTACGAGCAGTACTTC; CDR3: CATSRDGYEQYF; J: TRBJ2-7; size: NA; D: NA; V: TRBV15
DNA: TGTGCCAGCAGTTTAATGGGAGAAGAAGAAAAACTGTTTTTT; CDR3: CASSLMGEEEKLFF; J: TRBJ1-4; size: NA; D: NA; V: TRBV27
DNA: TGTGCCAGCAGTTTATTACCTGGACAGGTTTATGGCTACACCTTC; CDR3: CASSLLPGQVYGYTF; J: TRBJ1-2; size: NA; D: TRBD1; V: TRBV28
DNA: TGTGCCAGCATCGATGACAGCAAAGCTTTCTTT; CDR3: CASIDDSKAFF; J: TRBJ1-1; size: once; D: NA; V: TRBV6-1
DNA: TGCGCCAGCAGCCAAGGAGGGAGTCCCATCGGCGGATACGGTGAGCAGTTCTTC; CDR3: CASSQGGSPIGGYGEQFF; J: TRBJ2-1; size: once; D: NA; V: TRBV4-1
DNA: TGCGCCAGCAGCCCTGACTACCAGAACACCGGGGAGCTGTTTTTT; CDR3: CASSPDYQNTGELFF; J: TRBJ2-2; size: NA; D: NA; V: TRBV4-1
DNA: TGCAGCACCTTAGCGGAGGCCACAGATACGCAGTATTTT; CDR3: CSTLAEATDTQYF; J: TRBJ2-3; size: NA; D: NA; V: TRBV29-1
DNA: TGCGCCAGCAGCGTCGACAGGGACGGCTATGGCTACACCTTC; CDR3: CASSVDRDGYGYTF; J: TRBJ1-2; size: NA; D: TRBD1; V: TRBV5-1
DNA: TGTGCCAGCAGTCCATGGAAATCAGGGGGCCCTGAAGCTTTCTTT; CDR3: CASSPWKSGGPEAFF; J: TRBJ1-1; size: NA; D: TRBD1; V: TRBV28
DNA: TGCGCCAGCAGCCAAGATTTAACACTGTACGAGCAGTACTTC; CDR3: CASSQDLTLYEQYF; J: TRBJ2-7; size: NA; D: NA; V: TRBV4-1
DNA: TGTGCCAGCAGCGGAGTATTGGAAGAGACCCAGTACTTC; CDR3: CASSGVLEETQYF; J: TRBJ2-5; size: NA; D: NA; V: TRBV11-3
DNA: TGTGCCAGCAGACTGAGCGGGTCCACCTACGAGCAGTACTTC; CDR3: CASRLSGSTYEQYF; J: TRBJ2-7; size: NA; D: NA; V: TRBV5-4
DNA: TGTGCTAGTGGTTTCAATTCTGAAGCTTTCTTT; CDR3: CASGFNSEAFF; J: TRBJ1-1; size: NA; D: NA; V: TRBV12-5
DNA: TGCAGCGTTGTGGGACTACAGGGGAGGTGGTTGACTGAAGCTTTCTTT; CDR3: CSVVGLQGRWLTEAFF; J: TRBJ1-1; size: NA; D: TRBD1; V: TRBV29-1
DNA: TGTGCCAGCAGCCCCCCCTCGCGGTCCTACAATGAGCAGTTCTTC; CDR3: CASSPPSRSYNEQFF; J: TRBJ2-1; size: NA; D: NA; V: TRBV7-9
DNA: TGTGCCAGCAGCTTTACACCGAGCTCCTACAATGAGCAGTTCTTC; CDR3: CASSFTPSSYNEQFF; J: TRBJ2-1; size: NA; D: NA; V: TRBV7-9
DNA: TGTGCCACCAGCAGACTCCCAGTACTTCTTTCCTACAATGAGCAGTTCTTC; CDR3: CATSRLPVLLSYNEQFF; J: TRBJ2-1; size: NA; D: NA; V: TRBV15
DNA: TGCGCCAGCAGCATCAGGACTAGCGGGATCGACGAGCAGTACTTC; CDR3: CASSIRTSGIDEQYF; J: TRBJ2-7; size: NA; D: TRBD2; V: TRBV5-1
DNA: TGTGCCAGCAGTTTAGCGGGGAGCTCCTACGAGCAGTACTTC; CDR3: CASSLAGSSYEQYF; J: TRBJ2-7; size: NA; D: TRBD2; V: TRBV2
DNA: TGCAGCGTTGAAGGTAGCGGGAGCTACAATGAGCAGTTCTTC; CDR3: CSVEGSGSYNEQFF; J: TRBJ2-1; size: NA; D: TRBD2; V: TRBV29-1
DNA: TGTGCCAGCAGAGAGACAGGGAAGAACACTGAAGCTTTCTTT; CDR3: CASRETGKNTEAFF; J: TRBJ1-1; size: few; D: TRBD1; V: TRBV6-1
DNA: TGTGCCAGCAGCTTAGTCGGGCCCTTCGAGCAGTACTTC; CDR3: CASSLVGPFEQYF; J: TRBJ2-7; size: NA; D: NA; V: TRBV11-1
DNA: TGTGCCAGCAGTTGGGGGCTGAACACTGAAGCTTTCTTT; CDR3: CASSWGLNTEAFF; J: TRBJ1-1; size: NA; D: NA; V: TRBV28
DNA: TGTGCCAGCAGCCCCCGGGAATATAACACCGGGGAGCTGTTTTTT; CDR3: CASSPREYNTGELFF; J: TRBJ2-2; size: NA; D: NA; V: TRBV7-9
DNA: TGTGCCAGCAGCTCGTTCAATGAGCAGTTCTTC; CDR3: CASSSFNEQFF; J: TRBJ2-1; size: NA; D: NA; V: TRBV11-2
DNA: TGTGCCAGCAGTCTCTCGGACTGGATGGCGAACACCGGGGAGCTGTTTTTT; CDR3: CASSLSDWMANTGELFF; J: TRBJ2-2; size: few; D: NA; V: TRBV28
DNA: TGTGCCAGTAGTACTGGGACTAGCGGGAGTTTCTCCTACAATGAGCAGTTCTTC; CDR3: CASSTGTSGSFSYNEQFF; J: TRBJ2-1; size: NA; D: TRBD2; V: TRBV19
DNA: TGCGCCAGCAGCCAAGACTCAAGAATGGCGGGCTGGAAGCGCAATGAGCAGTTCTTC; CDR3: CASSQDSRMAGWKRNEQFF; J: TRBJ2-1; size: NA; D: NA; V: TRBV4-3
DNA: TGTGCCAGCAGTCTTAGGGGCAATGAGCAGTTCTTC; CDR3: CASSLRGNEQFF; J: TRBJ2-1; size: NA; D: NA; V: TRBV27
DNA: TGTGCCAGCAGCTTGTCTAGCGGGAGTTCTGGGGCCAACGTCCTGACTTTC; CDR3: CASSLSSGSSGANVLTF; J: TRBJ2-6; size: NA; D: TRBD2; V: TRBV5-4
DNA: TGTGCCAGCAGTTTACTCGGGGATGAAGCTTTCTTT; CDR3: CASSLLGDEAFF; J: TRBJ1-1; size: few; D: NA; V: TRBV27
DNA: TGTGCCAGCAACCCGCTAGCGGGACCCTACGAGCAGTACTTC; CDR3: CASNPLAGPYEQYF; J: TRBJ2-7; size: NA; D: TRBD2; V: TRBV28
DNA: TGTGCCAGCAGCCCCCCCGGACCGGGACGTAGCTTTTGGGAGACCCAGTACTTC; CDR3: CASSPPGPGRSFWETQYF; J: TRBJ2-5; size: NA; D: NA; V: TRBV7-9
DNA: TGCGCCAGCAGCCAAGAGCAGGGGAGTCAGCCCCAGCATTTT; CDR3: CASSQEQGSQPQHF; J: TRBJ1-5; size: NA; D: NA; V: TRBV4-3
DNA: TGTGCCAGCAGCCGACAGGGCCACACTGAAGCTTTCTTT; CDR3: CASSRQGHTEAFF; J: TRBJ1-1; size: NA; D: TRBD1; V: TRBV9
DNA: TGTGCCAGCAGCTCCCTGGCCCGGACGGAAGCTTTCTTT; CDR3: CASSSLARTEAFF; J: TRBJ1-1; size: NA; D: NA; V: TRBV5-4
DNA: TGTGCCAGCAGCCTCCGGGGGTACACAGATACGCAGTATTTT; CDR3: CASSLRGYTDTQYF; J: TRBJ2-3; size: NA; D: NA; V: TRBV6-6